The 17 T cell receptor beta chains below all came from one sample that was sequenced in a study of blood T cell repertoires in COVID-19. The data were produced by immunoSEQ multiplex PCR, yet TCRdb's version contains in-frame clones alone and is incomplete. The profile shows around 15,000 clones, roughly 85% of them singletons. Input material: peripheral blood. The receptors come from a man aged 40-49 years with active or convalescent COVID-19.

The count of this clone is one. V gene TRBV4-2 combines with J gene TRBJ1-1, with D possibly TRBD1 on 5 matching bases. CDR3 size: 18 residues. CDR1 is LGHNA and CDR2 is YNFKEQ in the germline V gene. Between the trimmed V and J ends, which lost 1 base and 2 bases, there was a span of 20 bases. The CDR3 DNA is TGTGCCAGCAGCCAAGTTGTGGGGACTGGGACTCTCAACACTGAAGCTTTCTTT. Protein: CASSQVVGTGTLNTEAFF.

V and J are TRBV19 and TRBJ1-5; TRBD1 matches at 7 bases. J lost 2 bases, V lost 4 bases, and 5 bases had no gene match. CDR1 and CDR2 (germline): LNHDA, SQIVND (reference sequence). This CDR3 is built from 15 residues. CDR3 DNA sequence: TGTGCCAGTAGTACGGTTCAGGGGGGCAATCAGCCCCAGCATTTT. This translates into CASSTVQGGNQPQHF.

The V and J genes are TRBV10-3 and TRBJ1-5, with TRBD1 matching over 7 bases. V shed 11 bases, J shed 5 bases, and the junction held 9 bases outside the gene matches. The V gene's germline CDR1 is ENHRY and CDR2 SYGVKD. This CDR3 has 13 amino acids. The CDR3: CAAGSGGDQPQHF. The DNA of the CDR3 is TGTGCCGCCGGGTCAGGGGGAGATCAGCCCCAGCATTTT.

The rearrangement uses TRBV5-8 and TRBJ1-5; maybe TRBD1 (5 bases). Germline CDR1 is SGHTS and CDR2 is YDEGEE. CDR3 length: 15 amino acids. Trimming shortened V by 4 bases and J by 0 bases, and 11 bases separated the two germline ends. CDR3 protein: CASSRKGYSNQPQHF. The CDR3 nucleotides are TGTGCCAGCAGCCGCAAGGGGTATAGCAATCAGCCCCAGCATTTT.

The rearrangement links TRBV14 to TRBJ2-3, with no clear D. The CDR3 contains 14 residues. Per germline, CDR1 SGHDN and CDR2 FVKESK. Trimming took off 6 bases at V and 2 bases at J, with 12 bases between the two ends. The CDR3 sequence is CASSRVEFTDTQYF. CDR3 in DNA: TGTGCCAGCAGTCGGGTCGAGTTCACAGATACGCAGTATTTT. Based on the CDR3 plus reference TRBV14 and TRBJ2-3, the full variable domain is EAGVTQFPSHSVIEKGQTVTLRCDPISGHDNLYWYRRVMGKEIKFLLHFVKESKQDESGMPNNRFLAERTGGTYSTLKVQPAELEDSGVYFCASSRVEFTDTQYFGPGTRLTVL.

The chain combines TRBV18 with TRBJ2-1; D uncertain. Trimming took 4 bases from V and 5 from J, leaving 6 bases between them. Germline V gene sequence: CDR1 KGHSH, CDR2 LQKENI. The CDR3 covers 12 residues. CDR3 amino acids: CASSLADNEQFF. The CDR3 DNA reads TGTGCCAGCTCACTCGCGGACAATGAGCAGTTCTTC.

This clone was observed once. CDR3 protein: CASRRRDRNYNEQFF. CDR3 coding DNA: TGCGCCAGCAGGAGAAGGGACAGAAACTACAATGAGCAGTTCTTC. The genes are TRBV10-2 and TRBJ2-1, with 7 positions matching TRBD1. Germline V gene sequence: CDR1 WSHSY, CDR2 SAAADI. J was trimmed by 3 bases and V by 6 bases; bases with no gene match: 8. The CDR3 has 15 residues.

The V call is TRBV6-6, the J call TRBJ1-2, with 9 nucleotides matching TRBD1. The V gene end was trimmed by 2 bases and the J gene end by 4 bases; junction bases not matched to a gene: 5. Germline V gene data show CDR1 as MNHNY and CDR2 as SVGAGI (reference sequence). This CDR3 is built from 15 residues. CDR3 bases: TGTGCCAGCAGTTACCCCGGGACAGGGTTCTATGGCTACACCTTC. Translated, it gives CASSYPGTGFYGYTF.

The V call is TRBV7-2, the J call TRBJ1-4; tentative D call: TRBD1 (6 bases). Trimming removed 5 bases from V and 3 bases from J, with 13 bases in between. The CDR3 totals 15 residues. Germline values: CDR1 SGHTA, CDR2 FQGNSA. CDR3 sequence reads: CASSPQGIPNEKLFF. CDR3 sequence (DNA): TGTGCCAGCAGCCCCCAGGGGATCCCTAATGAAAAACTGTTTTTT.

The rearrangement links TRBV6-5 to TRBJ1-3; TRBD1 aligns across 8 bases. The CDR3 contains 14 residues. In germline, CDR1 is MNHEY, CDR2 SVGAGI. J lost 10 bases, V lost 6 bases, and 11 bases had no gene match. The CDR3 DNA reads as TGTGCCAGCAGCTCCCGGGACAGGAAAGGGACCATATATTTT. This gives the protein CASSSRDRKGTIYF.

This chain links TRBV11-1 with TRBJ2-5, with 8 positions matching TRBD1. J was trimmed by 0 bases and V by 5 bases; bases with no gene match: 8. The CDR3 is 16 residues long. CDR1 and CDR2 from the germline V gene are SGHAT and FQDESV (reference sequence). CDR3 nucleotides: TGTGCCAGCAGCCCCCGGACAGGGAGGTACCAAGAGACCCAGTACTTC. Translated: CASSPRTGRYQETQYF.

The chain combines TRBV7-9 with TRBJ2-2; weak D call: TRBD1 (6 bases). Germline V gene data show CDR1 as SEHNR and CDR2 as FQNEAQ (reference sequence). There are 14 residues in the CDR3. Trimming removed 5 bases at V and 2 bases at J, with 9 bases between. Here the CDR3 DNA reads TGTGCCAGCAGCCGGACAGAAAACACCGGGGAGCTGTTTTTT. It is translated as CASSRTENTGELFF. Supplemented by reference TRBV7-9 and TRBJ2-2, the full variable domain reads DTGVSQNPRHKITKRGQNVTFRCDPISEHNRLYWYRQTLGQGPEFLTYFQNEAQLEKSRLLSDRFSAERPKGSFSTLEIQRTEQGDSAMYLCASSRTENTGELFFGEGSRLTVL.

The genes are TRBV19 and TRBJ2-5, with TRBD1 identical over 10 bases. The CDR3 is 16 residues long. V trimming: 3 bases; J trimming: 4 bases; junction bases outside the gene matches: 8. The germline gives CDR1 LNHDA, CDR2 SQIVND (reference sequence). CDR3 nucleotides: TGTGCCAGTAGTATTATCTCCGGGGACAGGGGAGAGACCCAGTACTTC. Translating it yields CASSIISGDRGETQYF.

The chain combines TRBV3-1 (or the pseudogene TRBV3-2) with TRBJ2-7, with D perhaps matching TRBD1 (5 bases). Trimming left V 0 bases short and J 6 bases short, with 15 bases between. This CDR3 has 15 amino acids. Germline V lookup: CDR1 LGHDT, CDR2 YNNKEL (reference sequence). The CDR3 bases are TGTGCCAGCAGCCAAGAGCACAGGCCAGCCGGCGAGCAGTACTTC. Translation gives CASSQEHRPAGEQYF.

This chain uses TRBV7-2 with TRBJ2-2; 14 bases map to TRBD2. The CDR3 is made up of 18 amino acids. V dropped 1 base and J dropped 4; count of bases not matched to a gene: 5. Germline V lookup: CDR1 SGHTA, CDR2 FQGNSA. For the CDR3, the DNA is TGTGCCAGCAGCTTAGTAGGACTAGCGGGGGGACTCACCGGGGAGCTGTTTTTT. This encodes CASSLVGLAGGLTGELFF.

A single count supports this clone. The gene calls are TRBV5-6 and TRBJ2-3, with TRBD1 as a possible D gene (6 bases). V lost 4 bases and J lost 3, with 12 bases in between. Germline V CDR1 and CDR2: SGHDT, YYEEEE. This CDR3 is built from 14 residues. The CDR3 DNA sequence: TGTGCCAGCAGCCGGGACACAGCTACAGATACGCAGTATTTT. Amino acid sequence: CASSRDTATDTQYF. Drawing the rest from reference TRBV5-6 and TRBJ2-3, the complete variable domain is DAGVTQSPTHLIKTRGQQVTLRCSPKSGHDTVSWYQQALGQGPQFIFQYYEEEERQRGNFPDRFSGHQFPNYSSELNVNALLLGDSALYLCASSRDTATDTQYFGPGTRLTVL.

The rearrangement links TRBV5-5 to TRBJ2-7; 10 bases match TRBD1. The junction had 2 bases not matched to a gene; V was cut back by 2 bases and J by 3 bases. Germline CDR1 and CDR2: SGHKS and YYEKEE (reference sequence). The CDR3 is 14 residues long. The CDR3 DNA reads as TGTGCCAGCAGCTTCGGGGACAGGGGCTACGAGCAGTACTTC. This sequence encodes CASSFGDRGYEQYF.